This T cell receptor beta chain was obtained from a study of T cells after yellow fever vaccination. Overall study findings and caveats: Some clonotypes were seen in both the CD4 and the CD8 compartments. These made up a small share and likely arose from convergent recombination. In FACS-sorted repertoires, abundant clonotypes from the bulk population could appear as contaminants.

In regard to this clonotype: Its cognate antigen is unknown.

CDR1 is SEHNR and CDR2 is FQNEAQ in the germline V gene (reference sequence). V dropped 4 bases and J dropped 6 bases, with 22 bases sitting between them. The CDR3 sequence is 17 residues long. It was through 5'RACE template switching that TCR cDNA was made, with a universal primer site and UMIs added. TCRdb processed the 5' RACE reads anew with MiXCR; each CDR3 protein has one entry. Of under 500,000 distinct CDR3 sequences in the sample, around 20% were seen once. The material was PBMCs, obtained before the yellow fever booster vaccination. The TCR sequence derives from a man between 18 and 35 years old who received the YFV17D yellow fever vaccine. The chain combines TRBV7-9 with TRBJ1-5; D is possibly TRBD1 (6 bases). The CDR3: CASSSSDLGGPVQPQHF. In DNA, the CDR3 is TGTGCCAGCAGCTCATCGGACCTCGGGGGGCCTGTTCAGCCCCAGCATTTT.